The present entry profiles one TCR beta chain with its context. What it binds is not known. This sample was included in a study of T cells in narcolepsy. For the study at large: Healthy controls were enrolled alongside patients with narcolepsy type 1 or type 2.

General study points: Autoreactive clonotypes reportedly recurred in blood of same and different patients, not controls. Comparing one patient's CSF and blood CD4+ clonotypes highlighted HCRT- and TRIB2-specific autoreactive clonotypes. In some patient and control memory CD4+ samples, autoreactive clones were absent.

Method: immunoSEQ multiplex PCR; TCRdb's copy keeps in-frame clones and lacks some. The table records roughly 20,000 clones, under 85% of them present only once. The V gene's germline CDR1 is MNHEY and CDR2 SMNVEV (reference sequence). This CDR3 contains 14 residues. J is TRBJ2-5 and V is TRBV27; 8 nucleotides agree with TRBD2. Matching the DNA end better, TRBJ2-7 makes the J call doubtful. The sequencing input was memory (CD45RA-) CD4+ T cells from blood. The source is a human donor in good health. The CDR3: CASSPLAEPYEQYF. CDR3 DNA: TGTGCCAGCAGCCCACTAGCGGAGCCCTACGAGCAGTACTTC.